The text below deals with one T cell receptor (beta chain). No antigen is known for it. The CDR3 covers 14 residues. In germline, CDR1 is SGHNT, CDR2 YYREEE (reference sequence). V lost 4 bases to trimming and J lost 4 bases; unmatched junction nucleotides: 7. The sample belongs to a study of cytomegalovirus exposure and HLA in healthy donors. Study-level results: A later analysis found that most CMV-associated TCR beta chains appeared HLA-restricted. A later analysis appeared to link common viral pathogens to several of the most significant clusters.

It was with 60 Vbeta and 13 Jbeta primers that the PCR ran. TCRdb's copy holds only in-frame clones and misses some; the assay was immunoSEQ multiplex PCR. The data hold approximately 69,000 clones, with about 70% observed a single time. This TCR came from a woman aged 25 to 39 in good health and CMV-seropositive. The chain recombines TRBV5-4 with TRBJ2-5; 7 bases agree with TRBD1. The sample was PBMCs. The CDR3 DNA follows: TGTGCCAGCAGCAAGCCGGGACAGCGAGAGACCCAGTACTTC. This translates into CASSKPGQRETQYF.